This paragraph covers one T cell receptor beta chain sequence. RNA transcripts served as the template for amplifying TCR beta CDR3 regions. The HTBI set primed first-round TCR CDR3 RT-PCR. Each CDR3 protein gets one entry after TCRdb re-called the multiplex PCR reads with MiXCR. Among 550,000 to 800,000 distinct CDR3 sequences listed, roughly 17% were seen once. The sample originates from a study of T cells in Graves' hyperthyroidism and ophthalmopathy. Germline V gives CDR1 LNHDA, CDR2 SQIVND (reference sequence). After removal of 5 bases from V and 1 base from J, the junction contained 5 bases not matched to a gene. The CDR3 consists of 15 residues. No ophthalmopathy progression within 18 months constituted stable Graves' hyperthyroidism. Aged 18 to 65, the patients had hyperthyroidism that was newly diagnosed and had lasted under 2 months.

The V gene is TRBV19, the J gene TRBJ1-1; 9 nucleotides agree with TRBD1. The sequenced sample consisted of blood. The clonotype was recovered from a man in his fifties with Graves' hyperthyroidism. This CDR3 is CASSAKTGGNTEAFF. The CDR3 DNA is TGTGCCAGTAGTGCCAAGACAGGGGGGAACACTGAAGCTTTCTTT.